This T cell receptor beta chain was sequenced during a study of graft-versus-host responses after intestinal transplantation (dated by TCRdb to the early 2020s). Broadly, across the study: Recipients received multivisceral, liver-intestinal, or isolated intestinal transplants. All recipients received anti-thymocyte globulin induction followed by maintenance tacrolimus and steroids for about three years. Graft-versus-host and host-versus-graft alloreactive T cell clones were tracked in the graft, circulation and bone marrow after intestinal transplantation using bulk TCR-beta CDR3 sequencing. To identify alloreactive clones, pre-transplant mixed lymphocyte reaction products were sequenced and compared with unstimulated pre-transplant donor and recipient T cells. The cohort enrolled 24 intestinal transplant recipients, one of whom was a retransplant, and 3 patients without pretransplant specimens were excluded. Donor T cell macrochimerism was defined as a peak of at least 4% donor T cells among recipient peripheral blood mononuclear cells. Rather than going through the commercial service, samples from a few later patients were sequenced in-house on an Illumina MiSeq and processed with MiXCR. General conclusions and limits of the study: Early after transplant, peak levels of circulating GvH clones were found to be associated with declines in HvG clones. High GvH to HvG T cell clonal ratios were observed in the allografts of patients with donor T cell macrochimerism. The conclusions were limited by the relatively low number and heterogeneity of the intestinal transplant patients. GvH clones were detected in recipient bone marrow, and some appeared earlier in ileal mucosa or blood, consistent with an intestinal mucosal origin.

A note on this clone: Its recognized antigen is unknown. It has no much larger one-base neighbor in the sample; base qualities were not kept.

From V the trimming removes 6 bases and from J it removes 3 bases, while the gene matches leave 9 bases of the junction unaccounted for. Based on the germline V gene (reference sequence), the CDR1 and CDR2 sequences are MNHEY and SMNVEV. The CDR3 runs 16 amino acids, cysteine and phenylalanine included. The only DNA kept is the CDR3, 48 bases in frame from the first base. Blood samples were collected up to 4 times in the first month after transplant and then at least monthly when available. To prepare the library, the immunoSEQ multiplex PCR assay was applied. For most patients, genomic DNA was subjected to high-throughput TCR-beta CDR3 sequencing by Adaptive Biotechnologies. The paper's data handling went like this. Adaptive's ImmunoSEQ software supplied the TCR sequencing data for roughly 17 patients, while MiXCR and VDJtools were used to process a few other patients. Because the origin of CDR3 nucleotide sequences shared between donor and recipient could not be assigned, those sequences were removed. To count as alloreactive, a clone needed at least 2-fold expansion over unstimulated cells and a minimum CFSE-low frequency of 0.002% (template counts) or 0.001% (read counts). Clones were considered mappable if detected in sequenced pre-transplant spleen, lymph node, or MLR CFSE-low populations of the donor or recipient. The cumulative frequency of alloreactive clones was calculated as a percentage of all sequences, weighted by copy number. What TCRdb holds here is the immuneACCESS table cut down to in-frame rearrangements. Part of the clones is not present; checked against another copy, under half of the missing clones reflect an unresolved V gene, and the others are unexplained. V and J calls plus clone size are reproduced from that table; the DNA served to infer D and trimming. The sample includes 77,000 or so clones, with about nine tenths observed a single time. The ten largest clonotypes hold over 0.55% of the sample.

The chain is encoded by TRBV27 joined to TRBJ1-3; the central 9 bases match TRBD1. The sequencing here drew on PBMCs, taken 98 days after intestinal transplantation. This sequence originates from a human patient who received an intestinal transplant, so some T cells may come from the graft donor. The sequence in DNA is TGTGCCAGCAGAAAACAGGGGGCTCAGAGTGGAAACACCATATATTTT. Its translation reads: CASRKQGAQSGNTIYF.